The clone carrying this TCR beta chain has just one count. Antigen specificity is unknown. The data were obtained in a study of T cell clonotyping in hematopoietic cell transplantation. General study results and limits: CD4 and CD8 repertoire contributions could not be separated without sorting. Few recipient clonotypes overlapped donors; over 97% were de novo at given depth.

This table comes from immunoSEQ multiplex PCR, and its TCRdb copy is limited to in-frame clones, with some not included. The data show 27,000 or so clones, approximately 96% seen once. The CDR3 covers 14 residues. Trimming left V 4 bases short and J 11 bases short, with 18 bases between. Germline V gene sequence: CDR1 MNHNS, CDR2 SASEGT. This TCR came from a man aged 50 or older in good health. Some clones in this sample may be carry-over from other donors' samples. The sequenced sample was peripheral blood mononuclear cells. The J gene is TRBJ1-5, the V gene TRBV6-1; D may be TRBD1 (5 bases). The CDR3 loop reads CASSVRSGRRAQHF. Here the CDR3 DNA reads TGTGCCAGCAGTGTACGGTCAGGGAGAAGGGCCCAGCATTTT.